Shown below are 7 T cell receptor beta chains from a single sample sequenced in a study of blood T cells in healthy people across ages. A J-beta primer mix and a sample-barcoded 5' primer were used in a second PCR of about 6 to 12 cycles. One entry per CDR3 protein results from TCRdb running MiXCR on the 5' RACE reads. The table lists more than 650,000 distinct CDR3 sequences, 22% of them singletons. Material: blood. The origin of the receptors is a man aged 65 to 79 in good health.

In its sample, this clonotype was seen a few times. The chain joins TRBV6-4 to TRBJ2-1; TRBD2 is a possible D gene (6 bases). The length of the CDR3 is 15 residues. The V gene's germline CDR1 is MRHNA and CDR2 SNTAGT. The V end was cut by 5 bases, the J end by 2 bases, with 13 bases between. CDR3 residues: CASSQSGRAYNEQFF. In nucleotides, the CDR3 is TGTGCCAGCAGTCAAAGCGGGCGAGCCTACAATGAGCAGTTCTTC.

This clonotype was recorded a few times. The rearrangement links TRBV7-2 to TRBJ2-1, with 8 bases fitting TRBD2. The junction had 13 bases not matched to a gene; V was cut back by 1 base and J by 2 bases. Germline V gives CDR1 SGHTA, CDR2 FQGNSA. CDR3 size: 19 residues. The CDR3 loop is CASSLVAMVLREAYNEQFF. The CDR3 coding sequence is TGTGCCAGCAGCTTAGTAGCTATGGTATTGCGGGAGGCCTACAATGAGCAGTTCTTC.

The J gene is TRBJ2-7, the V gene TRBV4-3, with D possibly matching TRBD2 (6 bases). The germline gives CDR1 LGHNA, CDR2 YSLEER. This CDR3 region has 15 residues. Trimming removed 0 bases at V and 2 bases at J, with 11 bases between. DNA for the CDR3: TGCGCCAGCAGCCAAGAAAGGCGGGGACCCTACGAGCAGTACTTC. Encoded protein: CASSQERRGPYEQYF.

V gene TRBV28 combines with J gene TRBJ2-7, with D possibly matching TRBD1 (5 bases). With 2 bases removed from V and 2 bases from J, the gap between germline ends came to 10 bases. The CDR3 spans 14 residues. CDR1 and CDR2 from the germline V gene are MDHEN and SYDVKM. The CDR3 sequence is CASSLIRAAYEQYF. For the CDR3, the DNA is TGTGCCAGCAGTTTAATCAGGGCCGCCTACGAGCAGTACTTC.

This clonotype was picked up a small number of times. The chain employs TRBV6-6 and TRBJ2-3; D is possibly TRBD1 (7 bases). V was trimmed by 10 bases and J by 6 bases, leaving 20 bases between them. CDR3 length: 14 residues. Per the germline V gene, CDR1 is MNHNY and CDR2 is SVGAGI (reference sequence). The CDR3 region has the DNA TGTGCCATCTCCGGAGGGGGCTATGGGGATACGCAGTATTTT. Protein: CAISGGGYGDTQYF.

The genes are TRBV29-1 and TRBJ1-1; possibly TRBD1 for D (6 bases). Trimming pared 5 bases from V and 7 bases from J, leaving 14 bases between. The CDR3 is 12 residues long. Germline assignment: CDR1 SQVTM and CDR2 ANQGSEA. In DNA form, the CDR3 reads TGCAGCGTTCGTCAAGGGGGGAGTGAAGCTTTCTTT. Its protein product is CSVRQGGSEAFF. Together with reference TRBV29-1 and TRBJ1-1, the CDR3 gives the full variable domain: SAVISQKPSRDICQRGTSLTIQCQVDSQVTMMFWYRQQPGQSLTLIATANQGSEATYESGFVIDKFPISRPNLTFSTLTVSNMSPEDSSIYLCSVRQGGSEAFFGQGTRLTVV.

The chain employs TRBV20-1 and TRBJ1-2; the D is unclear. CDR3 size: 13 residues. Germline loops: CDR1 DFQATT, CDR2 SNEGSKA (reference sequence). The V end lost 7 bases, the J end lost 1 base, and 13 bases lay between the germline ends. As DNA, the CDR3 is TGCAGTGTAGACTCCCGTTATAACTATGGCTACACCTTC. Its translation: CSVDSRYNYGYTF.